A selection of T cell receptor beta chains follows, all from one sample in a study of blood T cell repertoires in COVID-19. Profiling relied on immunoSEQ multiplex PCR, and the TCRdb table lists in-frame clones only, not all of them. This table has roughly 200,000 clones, 80% to 90% appearing once. Sequencing was performed on PBMCs or T cells enriched from blood (not recorded which). These receptors came from a man between 35 and 55 years old who had recovered from COVID-19. CDR3s include the opening cysteine and the closing phenylalanine or tryptophan. D genes are given only for firm matches. The listing skips clone size in some rows; elsewhere it reads once, few, many or a size class.

j_call: TRBJ1-2
v_call: TRBV10-3
d_call: TRBD1
clone_size: few
cdr3_nt: TGTGCCATCAGTGGATCGCAGGGGGCAAGCTATGGCTACACCTTC
cdr3_aa: CAISGSQGASYGYTF

j_call: TRBJ1-1
v_call: TRBV5-1
d_call: NA
clone_size: NA
cdr3_nt: TGCGCCAGCAGCTTGAGGGAGGGGGGATACACTGAAGCTTTCTTT
cdr3_aa: CASSLREGGYTEAFF

j_call: TRBJ2-1
v_call: TRBV4-1
d_call: TRBD2
clone_size: once
cdr3_nt: TGCGCCAGCAGCCAAGAAGGATGGACTAGCGGGAGGGCCGCCAATGAGCAGTTCTTC
cdr3_aa: CASSQEGWTSGRAANEQFF

j_call: TRBJ1-2
v_call: TRBV30
d_call: TRBD1
clone_size: NA
cdr3_nt: TGTGCCTGGAGGGACAGGGAGGGCTATGGCTACACCTTC
cdr3_aa: CAWRDREGYGYTF

j_call: TRBJ2-4
v_call: TRBV28
d_call: TRBD1
clone_size: NA
cdr3_nt: TGTGCCAGCACCGAAGGACAGGGGACGAACATTCAGTACTTC
cdr3_aa: CASTEGQGTNIQYF

j_call: TRBJ1-2
v_call: TRBV2
d_call: NA
clone_size: once
cdr3_nt: TGTGCCAGCAGCCTCGGGTTGGCCGGTGGCTACACCTTC
cdr3_aa: CASSLGLAGGYTF

j_call: TRBJ1-6
v_call: TRBV11-3
d_call: TRBD1
clone_size: NA
cdr3_nt: TGTGCCAGCAGCGCGTCGGGACCCTCCAGGGGGGCCCTCCACTTT
cdr3_aa: CASSASGPSRGALHF

j_call: TRBJ1-5
v_call: TRBV24-1
d_call: NA
clone_size: NA
cdr3_nt: TGTGCCACCAGTGGGTGGGGCCTCAATCAGCCCCAGCATTTT
cdr3_aa: CATSGWGLNQPQHF

j_call: TRBJ1-6
v_call: TRBV6-5
d_call: NA
clone_size: NA
cdr3_nt: TGTGCCAGCACTGATAATTCACCCCTCCACTTT
cdr3_aa: CASTDNSPLHF

j_call: TRBJ1-2
v_call: TRBV9
d_call: TRBD1
clone_size: NA
cdr3_nt: TGTGCCAGCAGCGGATACAGGGGGCGAGACTATGGCTACACCTTC
cdr3_aa: CASSGYRGRDYGYTF

j_call: TRBJ1-5
v_call: TRBV6-2/TRBV6-3
d_call: NA
clone_size: NA
cdr3_nt: TGTGCCAGCAGTTACCTCGACAGGAGCAATCAGCCCCAGCATTTT
cdr3_aa: CASSYLDRSNQPQHF

j_call: TRBJ2-1
v_call: TRBV7-3
d_call: TRBD2
clone_size: NA
cdr3_nt: TGTGCCAGCAGCACCACTAGCGGAGGAGCTAATGAGCAGTTCTTC
cdr3_aa: CASSTTSGGANEQFF

j_call: TRBJ2-1
v_call: TRBV28
d_call: NA
clone_size: NA
cdr3_nt: TGTGCCAGCATGCCCCCAGGTCAGGAGCAGTTCTTC
cdr3_aa: CASMPPGQEQFF

j_call: TRBJ2-5
v_call: TRBV9
d_call: TRBD2
clone_size: NA
cdr3_nt: TGTGCCAGCAGCCCGGGGACTAGCGGGAGGGCCAGGGAGACCCAGTACTTC
cdr3_aa: CASSPGTSGRARETQYF

j_call: TRBJ1-1
v_call: TRBV18
d_call: NA
clone_size: NA
cdr3_nt: TGTGCCAGCACCCCGCCGTCTAAGAACACTGAAGCTTTCTTT
cdr3_aa: CASTPPSKNTEAFF

j_call: TRBJ1-4
v_call: TRBV6-5
d_call: NA
clone_size: NA
cdr3_nt: TGTGCCAGCAGAATGCGAAAACTGTTTTTT
cdr3_aa: CASRMRKLFF

j_call: TRBJ1-2
v_call: TRBV7-9
d_call: TRBD1
clone_size: NA
cdr3_nt: TGTGCCAGCAGCTTATTGGGACAGGGTGGCTACACCTTC
cdr3_aa: CASSLLGQGGYTF

j_call: TRBJ2-7
v_call: TRBV7-9
d_call: TRBD1
clone_size: NA
cdr3_nt: TGTGCCAGCAGCTCTAGGACAGGGCCCTACGAGCAGTACTTC
cdr3_aa: CASSSRTGPYEQYF

j_call: TRBJ2-4
v_call: TRBV6-5
d_call: TRBD1
clone_size: NA
cdr3_nt: TGTGCCAGCAGCTCCGGACAGGGTAAAAACATTCAGTACTTC
cdr3_aa: CASSSGQGKNIQYF

j_call: TRBJ2-4
v_call: TRBV18
d_call: TRBD2
clone_size: few
cdr3_nt: TGTGCCAGCTCACCACCGGGACTAGCTAAAAACATTCAGTACTTC
cdr3_aa: CASSPPGLAKNIQYF

j_call: TRBJ1-1
v_call: TRBV6-2/TRBV6-3
d_call: TRBD1
clone_size: once
cdr3_nt: TGTGCCAGCAGTGACAGGGGGGCGACCACTGAAGCTTTCTTT
cdr3_aa: CASSDRGATTEAFF

j_call: TRBJ1-6
v_call: TRBV5-5
d_call: TRBD1
clone_size: few
cdr3_nt: TGTGCCAGCAGCTCGTGGACAGGGCCCATACCCCTCGATTCACCACCCCTCCACTTT
cdr3_aa: CASSSWTGPIPLDSPPLHF

j_call: TRBJ1-1
v_call: TRBV14
d_call: NA
clone_size: NA
cdr3_nt: TGTGCCAGCAGCCACCCCTCGAGGCTGGGGGGAGCTTTCTTT
cdr3_aa: CASSHPSRLGGAFF

j_call: TRBJ2-2
v_call: TRBV5-1
d_call: TRBD2
clone_size: NA
cdr3_nt: TGCGCCAGCAGCTTGCGGGAGGTGAACACCGGGGAGCTGTTTTTT
cdr3_aa: CASSLREVNTGELFF

j_call: TRBJ1-5
v_call: TRBV28
d_call: TRBD1
clone_size: NA
cdr3_nt: TGTGCCAGCAGTTCACAGGGGGCGGGCAATCAGCCCCAGCATTTT
cdr3_aa: CASSSQGAGNQPQHF

j_call: TRBJ2-1
v_call: TRBV12-5
d_call: TRBD2
clone_size: once
cdr3_nt: TGTGCTAGTGGTTTGACGTCTAGCGGGAACAATGAGCAGTTCTTC
cdr3_aa: CASGLTSSGNNEQFF

j_call: TRBJ2-5
v_call: TRBV7-7
d_call: TRBD1
clone_size: NA
cdr3_nt: TGTGCCAGCAGCCAGGGACAGGGGGCACGGCAAGAGACCCAGTACTTC
cdr3_aa: CASSQGQGARQETQYF

j_call: TRBJ2-1
v_call: TRBV9
d_call: TRBD2
clone_size: once
cdr3_nt: TGTGCCAGCAGCGTAGCGGGAGGGGATAATGAGCAGTTCTTC
cdr3_aa: CASSVAGGDNEQFF

j_call: TRBJ1-1
v_call: TRBV25-1
d_call: NA
clone_size: NA
cdr3_nt: TGTGCCAGCCGTGGACGGGGGGACACTGAAGCTTTCTTT
cdr3_aa: CASRGRGDTEAFF

j_call: TRBJ2-1
v_call: TRBV5-1
d_call: NA
clone_size: NA
cdr3_nt: TGCGCCAGCAGTACATCCGGGGACTCCTACAATGAGCAGTTCTTC
cdr3_aa: CASSTSGDSYNEQFF

j_call: TRBJ2-7
v_call: TRBV4-3
d_call: NA
clone_size: NA
cdr3_nt: TGCGCCAGCAGCCTCTCGACAGGCGTCCCCTACGAGCAGTACTTC
cdr3_aa: CASSLSTGVPYEQYF

j_call: TRBJ2-5
v_call: TRBV27
d_call: TRBD2
clone_size: NA
cdr3_nt: TGTGCCAGCATCTCCCTAGCGGGAGGGCGAGAGACCCAGTACTTC
cdr3_aa: CASISLAGGRETQYF

j_call: TRBJ1-3
v_call: TRBV7-9
d_call: NA
clone_size: NA
cdr3_nt: TGTGCCAGCAGCTTAATTGCGAGTGTACAGGACACCATATATTTT
cdr3_aa: CASSLIASVQDTIYF

j_call: TRBJ2-7
v_call: TRBV4-2
d_call: TRBD2
clone_size: NA
cdr3_nt: TGTGCCAGCAGCAACGCCGGGACTACCAACGAGCAGTACTTC
cdr3_aa: CASSNAGTTNEQYF

j_call: TRBJ2-1
v_call: TRBV15
d_call: TRBD2
clone_size: NA
cdr3_nt: TGTGCCACCAGCTACCTACCCGCGGGAGGGCCCAATGAGCAGTTCTTC
cdr3_aa: CATSYLPAGGPNEQFF

j_call: TRBJ2-7
v_call: TRBV6-1
d_call: NA
clone_size: NA
cdr3_nt: TGTGCCAGCAGTGAATTACAGGGCGCCGACTACGAGCAGTACTTC
cdr3_aa: CASSELQGADYEQYF

j_call: TRBJ2-5
v_call: TRBV5-4
d_call: TRBD2
clone_size: once
cdr3_nt: TGTGCCAGCAGCTTGGCTTCGGGACTAGCGGGAGTATGGGAGACCCAGTACTTC
cdr3_aa: CASSLASGLAGVWETQYF

j_call: TRBJ1-1
v_call: TRBV29-1
d_call: NA
clone_size: once
cdr3_nt: TGCAGCGTTGACAAACAGCGGGACACTGAAGCTTTCTTT
cdr3_aa: CSVDKQRDTEAFF

j_call: TRBJ1-3
v_call: TRBV11-2
d_call: NA
clone_size: once
cdr3_nt: TGTGCCAGCAGCTTTTTGTCAGGGTACTCTGGAAACACCATATATTTT
cdr3_aa: CASSFLSGYSGNTIYF

j_call: TRBJ2-5
v_call: TRBV29-1
d_call: TRBD1
clone_size: NA
cdr3_nt: TGCAGCGTCAGGACAGGTCAACAAGAGACCCAGTACTTC
cdr3_aa: CSVRTGQQETQYF

j_call: TRBJ2-2
v_call: TRBV13
d_call: TRBD1
clone_size: NA
cdr3_nt: TGTGCCAGCAGCTTACCCTGGGACAGGGTGCCGTCCGGGGAGCTGTTTTTT
cdr3_aa: CASSLPWDRVPSGELFF

j_call: TRBJ2-3
v_call: TRBV10-3
d_call: TRBD2
clone_size: NA
cdr3_nt: TGTGCCATCAGTTCTAGCGGACCCACAGATACGCAGTATTTT
cdr3_aa: CAISSSGPTDTQYF

j_call: TRBJ2-2
v_call: TRBV9
d_call: NA
clone_size: NA
cdr3_nt: TGTGCCAGCAGCGTAGTAGGGAGAACGAACACCGGGGAGCTGTTTTTT
cdr3_aa: CASSVVGRTNTGELFF

j_call: TRBJ2-3
v_call: TRBV9
d_call: NA
clone_size: NA
cdr3_nt: TGTGCCAGCAGCGCGGAACAGGGGAGGAGCACAGATACGCAGTATTTT
cdr3_aa: CASSAEQGRSTDTQYF

j_call: TRBJ2-7
v_call: TRBV7-2
d_call: NA
clone_size: NA
cdr3_nt: TGTGCCAGCAGCTTAGATCCTGACGGGGACTCCTACGAGCAGTACTTC
cdr3_aa: CASSLDPDGDSYEQYF

j_call: TRBJ2-3
v_call: TRBV5-1
d_call: TRBD2
clone_size: NA
cdr3_nt: TGCGCCAGCAGCTTTGGACTAGCGGATCTCACAGATACGCAGTATTTT
cdr3_aa: CASSFGLADLTDTQYF